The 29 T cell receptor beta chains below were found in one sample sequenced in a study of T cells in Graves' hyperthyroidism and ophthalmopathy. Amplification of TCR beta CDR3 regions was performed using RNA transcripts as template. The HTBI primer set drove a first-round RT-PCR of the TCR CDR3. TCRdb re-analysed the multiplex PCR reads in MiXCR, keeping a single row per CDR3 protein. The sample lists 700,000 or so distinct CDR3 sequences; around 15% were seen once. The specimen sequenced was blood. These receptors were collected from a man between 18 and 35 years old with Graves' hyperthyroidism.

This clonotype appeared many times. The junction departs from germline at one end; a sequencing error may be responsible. CDR3 sequence: CASSLEGLNTEAFF. The DNA for the CDR3 is TGTGCCAGCAGTTTAGAGGGCTTGAACACTGAAGCTTTCTTT. V usage is TRBV5-1 and J usage is TRBJ1-1; no clear D gene. The CDR3 has 14 residues. CDR1 and CDR2 from the germline V gene are SGHRS and YFSETQ.

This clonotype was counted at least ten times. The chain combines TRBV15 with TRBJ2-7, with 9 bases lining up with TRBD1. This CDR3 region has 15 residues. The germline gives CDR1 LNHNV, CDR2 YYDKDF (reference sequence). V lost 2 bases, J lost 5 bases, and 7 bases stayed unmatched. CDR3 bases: TGTGCCACCAGCAGACCGGGACAGGGACCCAACGAGCAGTACTTC. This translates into CATSRPGQGPNEQYF.

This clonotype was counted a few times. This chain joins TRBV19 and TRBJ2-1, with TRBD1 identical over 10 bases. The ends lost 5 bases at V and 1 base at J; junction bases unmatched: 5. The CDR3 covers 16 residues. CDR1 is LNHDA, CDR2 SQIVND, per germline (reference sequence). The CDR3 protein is CASSVGQGKSYNEQFF. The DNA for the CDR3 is TGTGCCAGTAGTGTGGGACAGGGGAAATCCTACAATGAGCAGTTCTTC.

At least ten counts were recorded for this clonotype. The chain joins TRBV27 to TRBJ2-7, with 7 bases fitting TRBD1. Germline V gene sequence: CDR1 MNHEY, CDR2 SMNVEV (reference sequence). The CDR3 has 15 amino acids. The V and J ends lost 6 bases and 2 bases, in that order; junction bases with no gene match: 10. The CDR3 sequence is CASSVTRGQTYEQYF. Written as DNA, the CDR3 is TGTGCCAGCAGCGTTACGAGGGGACAGACCTACGAGCAGTACTTC.

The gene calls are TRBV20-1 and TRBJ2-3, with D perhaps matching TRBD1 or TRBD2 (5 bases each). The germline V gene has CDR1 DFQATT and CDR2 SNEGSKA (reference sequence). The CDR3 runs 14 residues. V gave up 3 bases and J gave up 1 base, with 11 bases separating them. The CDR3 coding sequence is TGCAGTGCTAGTAAGGTGGGACGCACAGATACGCAGTATTTT. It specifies CSASKVGRTDTQYF.

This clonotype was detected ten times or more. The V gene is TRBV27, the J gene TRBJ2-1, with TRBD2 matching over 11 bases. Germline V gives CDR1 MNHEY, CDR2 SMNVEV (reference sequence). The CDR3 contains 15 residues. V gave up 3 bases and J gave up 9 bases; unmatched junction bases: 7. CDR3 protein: CASSFSGRARTEQFF. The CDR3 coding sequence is TGTGCCAGCAGTTTTAGCGGGAGGGCGCGGACTGAGCAGTTCTTC.

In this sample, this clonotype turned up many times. CDR3 bases: TGTGCCAGCGCTCGCAGGGGTCAACAGCCCCAGCATTTT. Residues: CASARRGQQPQHF. This sequence joins TRBV2 and TRBJ1-5, with D tentatively TRBD1 (6 bases). This CDR3 contains 13 residues. Trimming took 8 bases from V and 7 from J, leaving 15 bases between them. Germline CDR1 SNHLY, CDR2 FYNNEI.

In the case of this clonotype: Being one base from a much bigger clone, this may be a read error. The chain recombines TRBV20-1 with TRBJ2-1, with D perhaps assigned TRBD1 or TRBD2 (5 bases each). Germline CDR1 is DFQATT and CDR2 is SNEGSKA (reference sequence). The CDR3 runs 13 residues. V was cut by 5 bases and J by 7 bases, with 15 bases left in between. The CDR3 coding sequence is TGCAGTGCTCCGGGGCCTAACGTGAATGAGCAGTTCTTC. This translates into CSAPGPNVNEQFF.

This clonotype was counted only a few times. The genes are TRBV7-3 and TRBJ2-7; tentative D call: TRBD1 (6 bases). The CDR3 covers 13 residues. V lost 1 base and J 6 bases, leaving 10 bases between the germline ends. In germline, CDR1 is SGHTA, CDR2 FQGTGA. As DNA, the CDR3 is TGTGCCAGCAGCTTAAACCAAGGGGGCGAGCAGTACTTC. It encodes CASSLNQGGEQYF.

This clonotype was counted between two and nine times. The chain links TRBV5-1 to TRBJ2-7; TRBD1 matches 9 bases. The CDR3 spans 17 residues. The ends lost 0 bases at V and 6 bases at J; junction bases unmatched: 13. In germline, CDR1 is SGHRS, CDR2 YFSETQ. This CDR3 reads CASSLAESTGGIFEQYF. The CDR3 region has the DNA TGCGCCAGCAGCTTGGCCGAGAGTACAGGGGGCATTTTCGAGCAGTACTTC.

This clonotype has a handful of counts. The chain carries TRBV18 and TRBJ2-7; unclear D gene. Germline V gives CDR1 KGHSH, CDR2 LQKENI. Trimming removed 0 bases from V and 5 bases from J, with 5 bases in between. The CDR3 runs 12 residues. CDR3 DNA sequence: TGTGCCAGCTCACCACCGCGCCACGAGCAGTACTTC. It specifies CASSPPRHEQYF.

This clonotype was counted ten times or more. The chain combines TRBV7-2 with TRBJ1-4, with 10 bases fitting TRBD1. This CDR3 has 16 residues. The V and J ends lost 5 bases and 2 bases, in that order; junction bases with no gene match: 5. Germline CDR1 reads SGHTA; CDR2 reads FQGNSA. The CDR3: CASSKGQGLTNEKLFF. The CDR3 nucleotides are TGTGCCAGCAGCAAGGGACAGGGGTTGACTAATGAAAAACTGTTTTTT.

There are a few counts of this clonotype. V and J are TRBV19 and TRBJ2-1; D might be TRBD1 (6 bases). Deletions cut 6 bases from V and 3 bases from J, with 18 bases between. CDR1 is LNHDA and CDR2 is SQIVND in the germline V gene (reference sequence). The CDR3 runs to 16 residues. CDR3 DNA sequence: TGTGCCAGTAGGGGCCGGGGTTACAGGGACTACAATGAGCAGTTCTTC. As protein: CASRGRGYRDYNEQFF.

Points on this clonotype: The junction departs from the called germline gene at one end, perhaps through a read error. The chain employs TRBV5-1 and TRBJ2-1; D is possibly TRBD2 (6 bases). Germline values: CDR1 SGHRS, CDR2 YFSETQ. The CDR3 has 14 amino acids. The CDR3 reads CASSPLAAYSEQFF. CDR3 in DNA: TGCGCCAGCAGCCCCTTAGCGGCCTACAGTGAGCAGTTCTTC.

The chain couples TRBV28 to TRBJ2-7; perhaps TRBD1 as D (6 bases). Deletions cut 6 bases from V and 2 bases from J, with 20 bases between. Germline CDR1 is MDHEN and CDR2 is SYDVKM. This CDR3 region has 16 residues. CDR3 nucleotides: TGTGCCAGCAGCCTAAGTGACAGGTCCCTTACCTACGAGCAGTACTTC. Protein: CASSLSDRSLTYEQYF.

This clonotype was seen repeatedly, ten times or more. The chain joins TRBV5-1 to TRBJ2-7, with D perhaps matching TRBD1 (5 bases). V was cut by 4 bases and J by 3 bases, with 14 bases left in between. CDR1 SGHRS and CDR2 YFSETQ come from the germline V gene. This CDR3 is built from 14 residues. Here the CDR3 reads CASSPVGQSYEQYF. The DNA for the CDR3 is TGCGCCAGCAGCCCCGTGGGGCAGAGCTACGAGCAGTACTTC.

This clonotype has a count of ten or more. The CDR3 reads CSARTVKNRYNEQFF. The DNA of the CDR3 is TGCAGTGCTAGGACAGTGAAGAACCGATACAATGAGCAGTTCTTC. The V call is TRBV20-1, the J call TRBJ2-1, with D possibly TRBD1 on 5 matching bases. Germline V gives CDR1 DFQATT, CDR2 SNEGSKA (reference sequence). This CDR3 has 15 amino acids. Trimming took 3 bases from V and 4 from J, leaving 16 bases between them.

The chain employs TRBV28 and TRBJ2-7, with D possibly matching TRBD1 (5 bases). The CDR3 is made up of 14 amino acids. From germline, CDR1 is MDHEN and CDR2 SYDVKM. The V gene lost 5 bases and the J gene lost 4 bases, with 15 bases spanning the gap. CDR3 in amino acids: CASSPQQDRYEQYF. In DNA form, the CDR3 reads TGTGCCAGCAGTCCCCAACAGGACCGGTACGAGCAGTACTTC.

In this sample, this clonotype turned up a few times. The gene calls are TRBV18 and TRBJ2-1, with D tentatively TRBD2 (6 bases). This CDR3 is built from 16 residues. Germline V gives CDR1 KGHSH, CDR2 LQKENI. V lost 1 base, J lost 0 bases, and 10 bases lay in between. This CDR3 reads CASSPRAGSSYNEQFF. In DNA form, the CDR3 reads TGTGCCAGCTCACCACGGGCGGGAAGCTCCTACAATGAGCAGTTCTTC.

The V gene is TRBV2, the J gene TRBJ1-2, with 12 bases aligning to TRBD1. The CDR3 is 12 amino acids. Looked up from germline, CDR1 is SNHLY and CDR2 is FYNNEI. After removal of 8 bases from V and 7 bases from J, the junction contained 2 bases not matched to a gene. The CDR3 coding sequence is TGTGCCAGCCGGGACAGGGGGCTTGGCTACACCTTC. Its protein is CASRDRGLGYTF.

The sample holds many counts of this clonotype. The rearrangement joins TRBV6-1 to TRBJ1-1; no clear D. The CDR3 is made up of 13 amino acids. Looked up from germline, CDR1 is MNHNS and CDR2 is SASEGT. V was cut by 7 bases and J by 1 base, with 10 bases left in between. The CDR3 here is CASTLTKNTEAFF. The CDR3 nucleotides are TGTGCCAGCACCCTTACGAAGAACACTGAAGCTTTCTTT.

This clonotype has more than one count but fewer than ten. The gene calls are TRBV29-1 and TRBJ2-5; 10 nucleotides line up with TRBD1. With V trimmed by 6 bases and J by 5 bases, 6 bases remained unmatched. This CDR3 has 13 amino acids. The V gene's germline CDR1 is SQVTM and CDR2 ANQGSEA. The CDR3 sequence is CSVGTGAGETQYF. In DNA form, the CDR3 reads TGCAGCGTGGGGACAGGGGCAGGGGAGACCCAGTACTTC.

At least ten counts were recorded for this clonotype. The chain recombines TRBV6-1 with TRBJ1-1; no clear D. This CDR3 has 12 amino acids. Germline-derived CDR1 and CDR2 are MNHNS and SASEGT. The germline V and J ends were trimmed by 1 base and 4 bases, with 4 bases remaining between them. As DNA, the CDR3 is TGTGCCAGCAGTGAAGATCTCACTGAAGCTTTCTTT. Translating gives CASSEDLTEAFF.

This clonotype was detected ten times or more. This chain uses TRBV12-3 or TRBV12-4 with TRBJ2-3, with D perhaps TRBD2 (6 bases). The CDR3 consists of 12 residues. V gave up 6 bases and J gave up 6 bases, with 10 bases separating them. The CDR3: CASRSGVDTQYF. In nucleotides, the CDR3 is TGTGCCAGCAGGTCGGGAGTGGATACGCAGTATTTT.

CDR3 residues: CASWAAHNEQFF. CDR3 DNA sequence: TGTGCCAGCTGGGCGGCGCACAATGAGCAGTTCTTC. The genes are TRBV6-1 and TRBJ2-1; D call uncertain. Germline CDR1 is MNHNS and CDR2 is SASEGT. V lost 8 bases to trimming and J lost 5 bases, with 10 bases between them. The length of the CDR3 is 12 residues.

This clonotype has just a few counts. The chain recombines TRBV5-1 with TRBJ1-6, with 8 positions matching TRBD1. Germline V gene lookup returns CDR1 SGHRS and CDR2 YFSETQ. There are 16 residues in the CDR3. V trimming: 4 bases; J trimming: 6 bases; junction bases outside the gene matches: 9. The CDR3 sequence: CASSPTGEVFNSPLHF. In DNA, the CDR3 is TGCGCCAGCAGCCCGACAGGGGAAGTCTTTAATTCACCCCTCCACTTT.

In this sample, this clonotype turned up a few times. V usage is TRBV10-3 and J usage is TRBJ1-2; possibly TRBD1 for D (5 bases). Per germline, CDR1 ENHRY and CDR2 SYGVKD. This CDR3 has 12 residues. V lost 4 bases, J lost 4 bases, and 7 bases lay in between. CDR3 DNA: TGTGCCATCAGTGGGGGGACCTATGGCTACACCTTC. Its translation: CAISGGTYGYTF.

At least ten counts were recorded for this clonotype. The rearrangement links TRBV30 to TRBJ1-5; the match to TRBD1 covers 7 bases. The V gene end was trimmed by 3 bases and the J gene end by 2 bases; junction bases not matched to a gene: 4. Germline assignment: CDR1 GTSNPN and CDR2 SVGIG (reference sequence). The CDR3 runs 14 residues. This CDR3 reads CAWSPGQGNQPQHF. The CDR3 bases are TGTGCCTGGAGCCCTGGACAGGGCAATCAGCCCCAGCATTTT.

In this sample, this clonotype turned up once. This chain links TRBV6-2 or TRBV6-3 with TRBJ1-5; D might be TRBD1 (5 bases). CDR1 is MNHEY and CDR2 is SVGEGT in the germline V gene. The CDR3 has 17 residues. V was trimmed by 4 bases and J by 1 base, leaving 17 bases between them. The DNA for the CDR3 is TGTGCCAGCAGTTCTCCCGTGCGCGCAGGGAGCAATCAGCCCCAGCATTTT. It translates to CASSSPVRAGSNQPQHF.